A single sample is the source of the 17 T cell receptor beta chains below, sequenced in a study of cytomegalovirus exposure and HLA in healthy donors. The PCR had 60 Vbeta and 13 Jbeta primers. The data were produced by immunoSEQ multiplex PCR, yet TCRdb's version contains in-frame clones alone and is incomplete. The repertoire includes some 170,000 clones, 70% to 85% of them detected once, and roughly 1.9% sits in the top ten. The sequenced sample consisted of PBMCs. All receptors derive from a man in his forties in good health and CMV-seronegative.

This chain joins TRBV29-1 and TRBJ2-1; no definite D call. CDR3 size: 12 residues. V gave up 6 bases and J gave up 4 bases, with 10 bases separating them. CDR1 is SQVTM, CDR2 ANQGSEA, per germline. This chain's CDR3 is CSVVALYNEQFF. The CDR3 region has the DNA TGCAGCGTCGTAGCCCTTTACAATGAGCAGTTCTTC.

The chain recombines TRBV28 with TRBJ1-1; 7 bases match TRBD1. With 5 bases clipped from V and 3 bases from J, the junction kept 6 bases outside the gene matches. Germline-derived CDR1 and CDR2 are MDHEN and SYDVKM. The CDR3 consists of 14 residues. CDR3 sequence: CASSGSTGYTEAFF. CDR3 DNA: TGTGCCAGCAGTGGTTCGACAGGGTACACTGAAGCTTTCTTT.

J is TRBJ1-2 and V is TRBV6-1, with a tentative D call TRBD1 (5 bases). This CDR3 comprises 13 residues. Germline V lookup: CDR1 MNHNS, CDR2 SASEGT. The germline V and J ends were trimmed by 7 bases and 8 bases, with 17 bases remaining between them. The CDR3 region is CASTSGGPGGYTF. CDR3 sequence (DNA): TGTGCCAGCACATCGGGGGGACCGGGGGGCTACACCTTC.

The V and J genes are TRBV5-1 and TRBJ2-7, with a tentative D call TRBD2 (5 bases). V shed 2 bases and J shed 2 bases, with 8 bases lying between them. Per the germline V gene, CDR1 is SGHRS and CDR2 is YFSETQ. The CDR3 sequence is 13 residues long. The chain's CDR3 is CASSFGRAYEQYF. Here the CDR3 DNA reads TGCGCCAGCAGCTTTGGGCGGGCCTACGAGCAGTACTTC.

This chain links TRBV15 with TRBJ2-7; D ambiguous. CDR3 size: 13 residues. Looked up from germline, CDR1 is LNHNV and CDR2 is YYDKDF (reference sequence). V was pared by 1 base and J by 4 bases, with 8 bases between. Here the CDR3 reads CATSRAGLYEQYF. CDR3 in DNA: TGTGCCACCAGCAGAGCTGGCCTTTACGAGCAGTACTTC. The full variable domain, rest sourced from reference TRBV15 and TRBJ2-7, is DAMVIQNPRYQVTQFGKPVTLSCSQTLNHNVMYWYQQKSSQAPKLLFHYYDKDFNNEADTPDNFQSRRPNTSFCFLDIRSPGLGDTAMYLCATSRAGLYEQYFGPGTRLTVT.

CDR3 sequence (DNA): TGTGCCAGCAGTTACCAGTCGGGGGAGTACTTC. This translates into CASSYQSGEYF. The chain carries TRBV6-5 and TRBJ2-5; maybe TRBD2 (6 bases). The CDR3 is 11 residues long. Per the germline V gene, CDR1 is MNHEY and CDR2 is SVGAGI. Trimming removed 2 bases at V and 12 bases at J, with 10 bases between.

This chain uses TRBV7-2 with TRBJ1-1; D unclear. This CDR3 has 14 residues. Per the germline V gene, CDR1 is SGHTA and CDR2 is FQGNSA. Trimming took off 5 bases at V and 5 bases at J, with 15 bases between the two ends. The CDR3: CASSRTGGKTEAFF. In nucleotides, the CDR3 is TGTGCCAGCAGCCGTACGGGCGGGAAGACTGAAGCTTTCTTT.

This clone was counted only a few times. The chain carries TRBV6-5 and TRBJ1-2; 9 bases line up with TRBD1. The CDR3 totals 13 residues. CDR1 is MNHEY, CDR2 SVGAGI, per germline. J gave up 7 bases and V 2 bases, and 2 bases lay outside the gene matches. CDR3 residues: CASSYRQGGGYTF. The CDR3 DNA reads TGTGCCAGCAGTTACCGACAGGGGGGTGGCTACACCTTC.

The gene calls are TRBV28 and TRBJ1-2; 9 bases align to TRBD1. The CDR3 is made up of 14 amino acids. V was clipped by 6 bases and J by 2 bases; unmatched bases: 4. Germline CDR1 is MDHEN and CDR2 is SYDVKM. CDR3 nucleotide sequence: TGTGCCAGCAGGCCAACAGGGGGCAACTATGGCTACACCTTC. This codes for CASRPTGGNYGYTF.

The V gene is TRBV2, the J gene TRBJ2-5, with a tentative D call TRBD2 (6 bases). The germline gives CDR1 SNHLY, CDR2 FYNNEI. V dropped 8 bases and J dropped 7 bases, with 11 bases sitting between them. This CDR3 region has 11 residues. This chain's CDR3 is CASSREGTQYF. CDR3 DNA: TGTGCCAGCTCGCGGGAAGGGACCCAGTACTTC.

Written as DNA, the CDR3 is TGTGCCAGCAGCTACGGAGACACCGGGGAGCTGTTTTTT. Residues: CASSYGDTGELFF. J is TRBJ2-2 and V is TRBV11-2, with D unclear. Trimming stripped 4 bases from V and 3 bases from J, with 6 bases between. Germline CDR1 SGHAT, CDR2 FQNNGV. The CDR3 has 13 amino acids.

The chain uses TRBV19 and TRBJ2-2; TRBD1 matches 8 bases. Germline CDR1 and CDR2: LNHDA and SQIVND (reference sequence). J was trimmed by 4 bases and V by 1 base; bases with no gene match: 5. The CDR3 runs 16 residues. CDR3 protein: CASSIGTGFGTGELFF. The CDR3 DNA follows: TGTGCCAGTAGTATAGGGACAGGGTTCGGCACCGGGGAGCTGTTTTTT. The full variable domain, rest sourced from reference TRBV19 and TRBJ2-2, is DGGITQSPKYLFRKEGQNVTLSCEQNLNHDAMYWYRQDPGQGLRLIYYSQIVNDFQKGDIAEGYSVSREKKESFPLTVTSAQKNPTAFYLCASSIGTGFGTGELFFGEGSRLTVL.

The rearrangement joins TRBV2 to TRBJ2-2; D possibly corresponds to TRBD1 (6 bases). The CDR3 sequence is 15 residues long. V was trimmed by 4 bases and J by 2 bases, leaving 11 bases between them. CDR1 SNHLY and CDR2 FYNNEI come from the germline V gene. The CDR3 region is CASSAGTINTGELFF. DNA of the CDR3: TGTGCCAGCAGTGCCGGGACAATTAACACCGGGGAGCTGTTTTTT.

This clone was detected a few times. This CDR3 is CASSEALVAGDEQYF. Here the CDR3 DNA reads TGTGCCAGCAGTGAAGCGCTCGTAGCGGGAGACGAGCAGTACTTC. This chain connects TRBV6-1 to TRBJ2-7, with 9 bases fitting TRBD2. V was pared by 0 bases and J by 5 bases, with 5 bases of the junction left unmatched. The CDR3 extends over 15 amino acids. Germline-derived CDR1 and CDR2 are MNHNS and SASEGT.

The chain couples TRBV20-1 to TRBJ2-5, with no clear D. The CDR3 covers 11 residues. In germline, CDR1 is DFQATT, CDR2 SNEGSKA (reference sequence). Trimming removed 3 bases from V and 2 bases from J, with 4 bases in between. The CDR3 nucleotides are TGCAGTGCTAGGCAGCAAGAGACCCAGTACTTC. It specifies CSARQQETQYF.

In DNA, the CDR3 is TGTGCCAGTAGCCTACAGGGGTTGAATGAAAAACTGTTTTTT. Its translation: CASSLQGLNEKLFF. This chain joins TRBV19 and TRBJ1-4, with 7 bases matching TRBD1. The CDR3 runs 14 residues. J gave up 5 bases and V 6 bases, and 6 bases lay outside the gene matches. Germline loops: CDR1 LNHDA, CDR2 SQIVND (reference sequence).

This clone was picked up one time. At one end, the junction sequence differs from germline, possibly due to a read error. V is TRBV5-6 and J is TRBJ2-6, with D possibly TRBD2 on 6 matching bases. Germline V gives CDR1 SGHDT, CDR2 YYEEEE. The CDR3 is made up of 17 amino acids. The CDR3 DNA sequence: TGTGCCAGCAGCCCGCGCGGCGGGGTCTCTGGGGCCAACGGCCTGACTTTC. Its translation is CASSPRGGVSGANGLTF.